Each of the 2 T cell receptor beta chains below was sequenced from the same sample in a study of blood T cell repertoires in COVID-19. Clones were read by immunoSEQ multiplex PCR, and TCRdb kept only the in-frame ones, dropping some. The sample yields under 550,000 clones, roughly 90% seen once. Source material: peripheral blood. Source of these receptors: a man younger than 35 with COVID-19, enrolled during active disease.

The CDR3 region has the DNA TGTGCCAGCACCCCCTGGGCAGGGAAAGGCGGGGAGCTGTTTTTT. This codes for CASTPWAGKGGELFF. The gene calls are TRBV6-5 and TRBJ2-2, with TRBD1 as a possible D gene (5 bases). Deletions cut 7 bases from V and 7 bases from J, with 19 bases between. Germline-derived CDR1 and CDR2 are MNHEY and SVGAGI. CDR3 size: 15 residues.

This chain joins TRBV23-1 and TRBJ1-5; maybe TRBD1 (5 bases). TRBV23-1 is an open reading frame, and its role is uncertain. The CDR3 runs 14 residues. V was pared by 3 bases and J by 4 bases, with 10 bases between. CDR3 residues: CASSHYRQNQPQHF. The CDR3 DNA reads TGCGCCAGCAGTCACTACAGGCAAAATCAGCCCCAGCATTTT.